These 19 T cell receptor beta chains were all obtained from the same sample, sequenced in a study of cytomegalovirus exposure and HLA in healthy donors. With 60 Vbeta and 13 Jbeta primers, the PCR was carried out. Sequencing was performed with immunoSEQ multiplex PCR; in TCRdb, only in-frame clones are kept and a portion is missing. The sample contains 150,000 or so clones, about 80% of which appear only once. The source material was PBMCs. All receptors derive from a man aged 25-45 years in good health and CMV-seropositive.

The table lists this clone with a few counts. The V call is TRBV20-1, the J call TRBJ2-6; D is undetermined. Germline assignment: CDR1 DFQATT and CDR2 SNEGSKA (reference sequence). The CDR3 has 11 amino acids. Trimming took 5 bases from V and 10 from J, leaving 9 bases between them. CDR3 bases: TGCAGTGCTCCACGACAAAACGTCCTGACTTTC. Protein: CSAPRQNVLTF.

The rearrangement links TRBV2 to TRBJ1-5; TRBD1 agrees at 9 bases. CDR1 and CDR2 from the germline V gene are SNHLY and FYNNEI. Trimming cost V 7 bases and J 4 bases; bases outside gene matches: 5. The CDR3 has 14 residues. The CDR3 DNA sequence: TGTGCCAGCAAGGGGACAGGGCCGAATCAGCCCCAGCATTTT. As protein: CASKGTGPNQPQHF.

The chain is built from TRBV7-2 and TRBJ2-7; 7 bases agree with TRBD2. Germline-derived CDR1 and CDR2 are SGHTA and FQGNSA. The CDR3 sequence is 16 residues long. The trim removed 1 base at V and 7 bases at J, leaving 13 bases unmatched. The CDR3 spells CASSLVAGRAVKEQYF. CDR3 nucleotide sequence: TGTGCCAGCAGCTTAGTTGCGGGGAGGGCAGTTAAGGAGCAGTACTTC. Together with reference TRBV7-2 and TRBJ2-7, the CDR3 gives the full variable domain: GAGVSQSPSNKVTEKGKDVELRCDPISGHTALYWYRQSLGQGLEFLIYFQGNSAPDKSGLPSDRFSAERTGGSVSTLTIQRTQQEDSAVYLCASSLVAGRAVKEQYFGPGTRLTVT.

The V and J genes are TRBV7-2 and TRBJ2-3; 7 bases are shared with TRBD2. Germline CDR1 reads SGHTA; CDR2 reads FQGNSA. Germline trimming cut 1 base from V and 4 bases from J; bases unmatched to any gene: 2. The CDR3 consists of 14 residues. The CDR3 DNA sequence: TGTGCCAGCAGCTTAGGACTAGCTGCAGATACGCAGTATTTT. This encodes CASSLGLAADTQYF.

The J gene is TRBJ1-4, the V gene TRBV28; maybe TRBD1 (6 bases). Trimming shortened V by 9 bases and J by 5 bases, and 16 bases separated the two germline ends. The germline CDR1 and CDR2 sequences are MDHEN and SYDVKM. CDR3 length: 14 residues. CDR3 residues: CASASGGGNEKLFF. The CDR3 bases are TGTGCCAGTGCAAGTGGGGGCGGCAATGAAAAACTGTTTTTT.

DNA for the CDR3: TGTGCCAGCAGTTTTCTTCAGGGGGCTGTGGAGACCCAGTACTTC. Translated, it gives CASSFLQGAVETQYF. The chain is built from TRBV28 and TRBJ2-5; 8 bases match TRBD1. Germline assignment: CDR1 MDHEN and CDR2 SYDVKM. The CDR3 loop spans 15 amino acids. The V and J ends lost 3 bases and 5 bases, in that order; junction bases with no gene match: 8. Full variable domain (outside the CDR3, taken from reference TRBV28 and TRBJ2-5): DVKVTQSSRYLVKRTGEKVFLECVQDMDHENMFWYRQDPGLGLRLIYFSYDVKMKEKGDIPEGYSVSREKKERFSLILESASTNQTSMYLCASSFLQGAVETQYFGPGTRLLVL.

V and J are TRBV5-4 and TRBJ2-5; 13 bases match TRBD2. From germline, CDR1 is SGHNT and CDR2 YYREEE (reference sequence). This CDR3 is built from 16 residues. V shed 4 bases, J shed 5 bases, and the junction held 8 bases outside the gene matches. CDR3 loop: CASSTRLAGGSETQYF. In DNA, the CDR3 is TGTGCCAGCAGCACAAGACTAGCGGGAGGCTCGGAGACCCAGTACTTC. Complete variable domain (other parts from reference TRBV5-4 and TRBJ2-5): ETGVTQSPTHLIKTRGQQVTLRCSSQSGHNTVSWYQQALGQGPQFIFQYYREEENGRGNFPPRFSGLQFPNYSSELNVNALELDDSALYLCASSTRLAGGSETQYFGPGTRLLVL.

The rearrangement joins TRBV7-9 to TRBJ2-5, with D maybe TRBD1 (5 bases). The germline V and J ends were trimmed by 2 bases and 0 bases, with 13 bases remaining between them. CDR1 is SEHNR and CDR2 is FQNEAQ in the germline V gene (reference sequence). This CDR3 contains 16 residues. For the CDR3, the DNA is TGTGCCAGCAGCTTAACAGGCAGGAGAAACCAAGAGACCCAGTACTTC. Residues: CASSLTGRRNQETQYF.

The chain combines TRBV27 with TRBJ1-1; D gene unclear. The CDR3 is made up of 14 amino acids. The germline gives CDR1 MNHEY, CDR2 SMNVEV (reference sequence). Trimming left V 5 bases short and J 3 bases short, with 13 bases between. The DNA of the CDR3 is TGTGCCAGCAGTCTAGAGGGAGGTTACACTGAAGCTTTCTTT. Residues: CASSLEGGYTEAFF.

On this clone: Germline is not matched at one junction end, which may reflect a read error. The rearrangement uses TRBV11-2 and TRBJ1-5; tentative D call: TRBD1 (5 bases). The CDR3 runs to 8 residues. Germline V gene sequence: CDR1 SGHAT, CDR2 FQNNGV. DNA of the CDR3: TGTGCCAGCAGCCGGCAGGGTTTT. As protein: CASSRQGF.

The table lists this clone with a count of one. The rearrangement joins TRBV19 to TRBJ2-1; perhaps TRBD2 as D (7 bases). The V gene's germline CDR1 is LNHDA and CDR2 SQIVND (reference sequence). Trimming pared 7 bases from V and 2 bases from J, leaving 15 bases between. The CDR3 extends over 15 amino acids. CDR3 in DNA: TGTGCCAGTAACCTCAGGGGAGGGACCTACAATGAGCAGTTCTTC. It specifies CASNLRGGTYNEQFF. The whole variable domain, filled in from reference TRBV19 and TRBJ2-1, reads DGGITQSPKYLFRKEGQNVTLSCEQNLNHDAMYWYRQDPGQGLRLIYYSQIVNDFQKGDIAEGYSVSREKKESFPLTVTSAQKNPTAFYLCASNLRGGTYNEQFFGPGTRLTVL.

This chain joins TRBV11-2 and TRBJ2-5; D remains unclear. The CDR3 sequence is 12 residues long. Per the germline V gene, CDR1 is SGHAT and CDR2 is FQNNGV. The germline V and J ends were trimmed by 5 bases and 0 bases, with 4 bases remaining between them. The CDR3 loop reads CASSQYQETQYF. In DNA, the CDR3 is TGTGCCAGCAGCCAGTACCAAGAGACCCAGTACTTC.

This clone was seen more than once but under ten times. DNA for the CDR3: TGTGCCAGCAGCGCCGGTGGGAGAGACACTGAAGCTTTCTTT. Protein sequence: CASSAGGRDTEAFF. The chain links TRBV7-9 to TRBJ1-1, with D unclear. The germline CDR1 and CDR2 sequences are SEHNR and FQNEAQ (reference sequence). The ends were cut back, 5 bases at V and 3 bases at J, with 13 bases in the middle. The CDR3 extends over 14 amino acids.

With respect to this clone: The same CDR3 arises from other DNA sequences in this sample as well. This chain links TRBV2 with TRBJ2-7, with D tentatively TRBD1 (6 bases). Germline CDR1 reads SNHLY; CDR2 reads FYNNEI. The CDR3 covers 15 residues. The V and J ends lost 1 base and 1 base respectively, with 11 bases between them. DNA for the CDR3: TGTGCCAGCAGTGAAGACAGGGCATTTTCCTACGAGCAGTACTTC. It yields the protein CASSEDRAFSYEQYF.

In this sample, this clone turned up a few times. This chain uses TRBV7-2 with TRBJ2-7; TRBD2 agrees at 8 bases. The V gene's germline CDR1 is SGHTA and CDR2 FQGNSA. V was pared by 1 base and J by 7 bases, with 6 bases of the junction left unmatched. The CDR3 is made up of 14 amino acids. CDR3 sequence (DNA): TGTGCCAGCAGCTTAGTCCTTAGCGGGACTGAGCAGTACTTC. This translates into CASSLVLSGTEQYF.

The chain combines TRBV28 with TRBJ2-3; D is possibly TRBD2 (6 bases). The CDR3 length is 14 residues. V was trimmed by 6 bases and J by 10 bases, leaving 20 bases between them. Germline V gene sequence: CDR1 MDHEN, CDR2 SYDVKM. The CDR3 coding sequence is TGTGCCAGCAGGGCGTACGGGGGAGATGTATCGCAGTATTTT. It translates to CASRAYGGDVSQYF.

V is TRBV9 and J is TRBJ2-2; the D gene is possibly TRBD2 (6 bases). V dropped 0 bases and J dropped 13 bases, with 10 bases sitting between them. This CDR3 is built from 12 residues. Germline V gene lookup returns CDR1 SGDLS and CDR2 YYNGEE. The CDR3 DNA follows: TGTGCCAGCAGCGTAGTTAGCGGTGGGCTGTTTTTT. Its protein product is CASSVVSGGLFF.

This clone appeared a few times. V and J are TRBV7-9 and TRBJ2-7; the match to TRBD2 covers 13 bases. J was trimmed by 5 bases and V by 5 bases; bases with no gene match: 6. Germline V gene lookup returns CDR1 SEHNR and CDR2 FQNEAQ (reference sequence). The CDR3 is 15 amino acids. This chain's CDR3 is CASSPTSGRANEQYF. The CDR3 DNA reads TGTGCCAGCAGCCCCACTAGCGGGAGGGCCAACGAGCAGTACTTC.

The chain employs TRBV19 and TRBJ1-2; D not certain. V gave up 3 bases and J gave up 4 bases, with 15 bases separating them. The germline CDR1 and CDR2 sequences are LNHDA and SQIVND (reference sequence). The CDR3 totals 15 residues. This chain's CDR3 is CASSIGARGVYGYTF. The CDR3 bases are TGTGCCAGTAGTATCGGTGCTCGGGGAGTCTATGGCTACACCTTC.